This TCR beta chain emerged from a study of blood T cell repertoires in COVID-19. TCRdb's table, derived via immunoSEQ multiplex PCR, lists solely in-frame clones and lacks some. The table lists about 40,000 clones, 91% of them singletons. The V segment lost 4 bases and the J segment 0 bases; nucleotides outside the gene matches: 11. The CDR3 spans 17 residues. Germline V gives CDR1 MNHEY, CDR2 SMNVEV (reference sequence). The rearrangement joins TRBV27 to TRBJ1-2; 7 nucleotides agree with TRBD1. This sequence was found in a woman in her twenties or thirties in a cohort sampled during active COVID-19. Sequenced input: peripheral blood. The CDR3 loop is CASSSRTGDPSNYGYTF. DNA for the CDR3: TGTGCCAGCAGTTCGAGAACAGGGGATCCTTCTAACTATGGCTACACCTTC.